These 21 T cell receptor beta chains were sequenced from one sample in a study of control samples from healthy donors and cancer patients. Here immunoSEQ multiplex PCR was the method, and the copy in TCRdb shows in-frame clones only, minus some. This table has about 160,000 clones, 96% appearing once. The sequencing input was blood. Every receptor here comes from a young woman in good health.

The chain uses TRBV24-1 and TRBJ2-5; possibly TRBD2 for D (6 bases). The CDR3 runs 13 residues. Looked up from germline, CDR1 is KGHDR and CDR2 is SFDVKD. V lost 4 bases to trimming and J lost 9 bases, with 14 bases between them. The CDR3 loop is CATSDPGEASQYF. DNA for the CDR3: TGTGCCACCAGTGACCCCGGGGAGGCGTCCCAGTACTTC.

The chain recombines TRBV5-6 with TRBJ2-1; TRBD1 is a possible D gene (5 bases). Per germline, CDR1 SGHDT and CDR2 YYEEEE. Trimming took off 0 bases at V and 14 bases at J, with 9 bases between the two ends. The CDR3 has 11 amino acids. CDR3 in amino acids: CASSLAGREFF. DNA of the CDR3: TGTGCCAGCAGCTTGGCCGGCAGGGAGTTCTTC. The whole variable domain, filled in from reference TRBV5-6 and TRBJ2-1, reads DAGVTQSPTHLIKTRGQQVTLRCSPKSGHDTVSWYQQALGQGPQFIFQYYEEEERQRGNFPDRFSGHQFPNYSSELNVNALLLGDSALYLCASSLAGREFFGPGTRLTVL.

The chain couples TRBV30 to TRBJ2-3; 12 bases are shared with TRBD2. V gave up 4 bases and J gave up 4 bases; unmatched junction bases: 6. The CDR3 totals 15 residues. Germline CDR1 GTSNPN, CDR2 SVGIG (reference sequence). CDR3 in DNA: TGTGCCTGGACCGGACTAGCGGGACGGGCAGATACGCAGTATTTT. Amino acid sequence: CAWTGLAGRADTQYF.

The chain has TRBV3-1 (or the pseudogene TRBV3-2) and TRBJ2-1, with 7 bases lining up with TRBD2. V gave up 2 bases and J gave up 5 bases; unmatched junction bases: 15. The CDR3 has 18 residues. The germline V gene has CDR1 LGHDT and CDR2 YNNKEL (reference sequence). CDR3 coding DNA: TGTGCCAGCAGCCAACCCCTCGGCCGGGGACTATCGGACAATGAGCAGTTCTTC. Translation: CASSQPLGRGLSDNEQFF.

This clone was seen just once. The rearrangement uses TRBV24-1 and TRBJ2-3; D might be TRBD1 (6 bases). This CDR3 is built from 13 residues. CDR1 and CDR2 from the germline V gene are KGHDR and SFDVKD. V lost 6 bases, J lost 4 bases, and 10 bases lay in between. The CDR3 region is CATSRSGADTQYF. CDR3 in DNA: TGTGCCACCAGTAGATCAGGGGCAGATACGCAGTATTTT.

This chain joins TRBV5-1 and TRBJ2-3; no clear D. Germline CDR1 and CDR2: SGHRS and YFSETQ. CDR3 length: 14 amino acids. The V end was cut by 1 base, the J end by 2 bases, with 8 bases between. The CDR3 DNA reads TGCGCCAGCAGCTTGATCGTTGACACAGATACGCAGTATTTT. Translated, it gives CASSLIVDTDTQYF.

The chain uses TRBV5-1 and TRBJ2-5, with D perhaps matching TRBD1 (6 bases). The CDR3 runs to 15 residues. The V end lost 3 bases, the J end lost 0 bases, and 12 bases lay between the germline ends. Germline-derived CDR1 and CDR2 are SGHRS and YFSETQ. CDR3 sequence reads: CASSSPQGYQETQYF. CDR3 in DNA: TGCGCCAGCAGCTCCCCTCAGGGGTACCAAGAGACCCAGTACTTC.

J is TRBJ2-7 and V is TRBV28; D not resolved. CDR3 length: 11 residues. V was shortened by 1 base and J by 3 bases, with 1 base between the two germline ends. Germline loops: CDR1 MDHEN, CDR2 SYDVKM. The CDR3 DNA sequence: TGTGCCAGCAGTTTATTCTACGAGCAGTACTTC. Residues: CASSLFYEQYF. Filled out from reference TRBV28 and TRBJ2-7, the complete variable domain reads DVKVTQSSRYLVKRTGEKVFLECVQDMDHENMFWYRQDPGLGLRLIYFSYDVKMKEKGDIPEGYSVSREKKERFSLILESASTNQTSMYLCASSLFYEQYFGPGTRLTVT.

This CDR3 reads CASSARGQGVSGANVLTF. Here the CDR3 DNA reads TGTGCCAGCAGCGCACGGGGACAGGGGGTCTCTGGGGCCAACGTCCTGACTTTC. This rearrangement joins TRBV2 to TRBJ2-6, with 11 bases lining up with TRBD1. Germline lookup yields CDR1 SNHLY and CDR2 FYNNEI. The V and J ends lost 6 bases and 0 bases, in that order; junction bases with no gene match: 7. The CDR3 extends over 18 amino acids.

The V call is TRBV29-1, the J call TRBJ1-1, with D possibly TRBD1 on 5 matching bases. Trimming removed 4 bases from V and 1 base from J, with 19 bases in between. CDR1 and CDR2 (germline): SQVTM, ANQGSEA. CDR3 length: 16 residues. The CDR3 loop is CSVGGVAGERNTEAFF. CDR3 DNA: TGCAGCGTTGGGGGGGTGGCAGGAGAAAGGAACACTGAAGCTTTCTTT. The entire variable domain, with the rest obtained from reference TRBV29-1 and TRBJ1-1, is as follows: SAVISQKPSRDICQRGTSLTIQCQVDSQVTMMFWYRQQPGQSLTLIATANQGSEATYESGFVIDKFPISRPNLTFSTLTVSNMSPEDSSIYLCSVGGVAGERNTEAFFGQGTRLTVV.

This clone was recorded only once. This chain connects TRBV5-4 to TRBJ2-3; tentatively, D is TRBD2 (6 bases). The CDR3 is 14 amino acids. Trimming removed 1 base at V and 3 bases at J, with 9 bases between. Germline V gene data show CDR1 as SGHNT and CDR2 as YYREEE (reference sequence). This CDR3 is CASSLRGGTDTQYF. For the CDR3, the DNA is TGTGCCAGCAGCTTGAGGGGAGGTACAGATACGCAGTATTTT.

DNA for the CDR3: TGTGCCAGCAGCTTAGGCGGCTGGGTTAGCAATTCACCCCTCCACTTT. Translating it yields CASSLGGWVSNSPLHF. The rearrangement uses TRBV7-6 and TRBJ1-6; no clear D gene. CDR1 is SGHVS, CDR2 FNYEAQ, per germline. This CDR3 is 16 amino acids long. Trimming left V 1 base short and J 7 bases short, with 14 bases between. Based on the CDR3 plus reference TRBV7-6 and TRBJ1-6, the full variable domain is GAGVSQSPRYKVTKRGQDVALRCDPISGHVSLYWYRQALGQGPEFLTYFNYEAQQDKSGLPNDRFSAERPEGSISTLTIQRTEQRDSAMYRCASSLGGWVSNSPLHFGNGTRLTVT.

V gene TRBV4-1 combines with J gene TRBJ2-3; D may match TRBD1 or TRBD2 (5 bases each). V gave up 0 bases and J gave up 6 bases, with 7 bases separating them. Germline CDR1 MGHRA, CDR2 YSYEKL. There are 13 residues in the CDR3. CDR3 protein: CASSQEGVDTQYF. The CDR3 DNA reads TGCGCCAGCAGCCAAGAGGGGGTGGATACGCAGTATTTT.

V gene TRBV3-1 (or the pseudogene TRBV3-2) combines with J gene TRBJ1-1, with a possible D match to TRBD1 (6 bases). This CDR3 contains 17 residues. The V gene lost 0 bases and the J gene lost 3 bases, with 17 bases spanning the gap. The germline V gene encodes CDR1 LGHDT and CDR2 YNNKEL (reference sequence). The CDR3 here is CASSQDPSLGQYTEAFF. In DNA, the CDR3 is TGTGCCAGCAGCCAAGACCCTTCGCTCGGACAGTACACTGAAGCTTTCTTT.

DNA of the CDR3: TGTGCCAGCAGTTCGCACTTGGGCACTGAAGCTTTCTTT. Its translation: CASSSHLGTEAFF. This chain uses TRBV28 with TRBJ1-1, with D unclear. Trimming cost V 4 bases and J 4 bases, with 10 bases left between them. The germline V gene encodes CDR1 MDHEN and CDR2 SYDVKM. The CDR3 has 13 amino acids.

The gene calls are TRBV29-1 and TRBJ2-1; 10 positions match TRBD2. This CDR3 has 13 residues. V lost 6 bases and J lost 8; bases outside the gene matches: 7. Germline loops: CDR1 SQVTM, CDR2 ANQGSEA. CDR3 in amino acids: CSVGLASVDEQFF. The CDR3 DNA reads as TGCAGCGTGGGACTAGCGTCCGTCGATGAGCAGTTCTTC.

The chain uses TRBV7-9 and TRBJ2-7, with 7 bases lining up with TRBD1. J lost 7 bases, V lost 5 bases, and 11 bases had no gene match. The CDR3 has 14 residues. CDR1 SEHNR and CDR2 FQNEAQ come from the germline V gene (reference sequence). CDR3: CASSLTGDRREQYF. CDR3 DNA sequence: TGTGCCAGCAGCCTAACAGGGGATCGGCGTGAGCAGTACTTC.

The chain uses TRBV14 and TRBJ1-1; D call uncertain. Germline V gene lookup returns CDR1 SGHDN and CDR2 FVKESK. Trimming removed 1 base at V and 4 bases at J, with 13 bases between. The CDR3 length is 15 residues. The CDR3 loop reads CASSQVGGFGTEAFF. The CDR3 bases are TGTGCCAGCAGCCAAGTGGGCGGATTCGGCACTGAAGCTTTCTTT.

The CDR3 loop is CASRERDTHTGELFF. The CDR3 DNA reads TGTGCCAGCAGGGAAAGAGACACTCACACCGGGGAGCTGTTTTTT. The genes are TRBV2 and TRBJ2-2; D is uncertain. V gave up 6 bases and J gave up 3 bases, with 14 bases separating them. The CDR3 has 15 residues. The V gene's germline CDR1 is SNHLY and CDR2 FYNNEI.

The chain recombines TRBV11-3 with TRBJ2-3; D may be TRBD1 (6 bases). Trimming removed 5 bases at V and 8 bases at J, with 17 bases between. Germline V lookup: CDR1 SGHNT, CDR2 YENEEA. This CDR3 is built from 14 residues. Here the CDR3 DNA reads TGTGCCAGCAGCCTCAACAGGGAGTGGGCTACGCAGTATTTT. Translation: CASSLNREWATQYF.

The chain employs TRBV10-3 and TRBJ2-3; 9 bases map to TRBD2. CDR1 is ENHRY, CDR2 SYGVKD, per germline. V trimming: 5 bases; J trimming: 0 bases; junction bases outside the gene matches: 3. The CDR3 spans 15 residues. CDR3 coding DNA: TGTGCCATCAGTCTAGCGGGGCTAAGCACAGATACGCAGTATTTT. Amino acid sequence: CAISLAGLSTDTQYF.